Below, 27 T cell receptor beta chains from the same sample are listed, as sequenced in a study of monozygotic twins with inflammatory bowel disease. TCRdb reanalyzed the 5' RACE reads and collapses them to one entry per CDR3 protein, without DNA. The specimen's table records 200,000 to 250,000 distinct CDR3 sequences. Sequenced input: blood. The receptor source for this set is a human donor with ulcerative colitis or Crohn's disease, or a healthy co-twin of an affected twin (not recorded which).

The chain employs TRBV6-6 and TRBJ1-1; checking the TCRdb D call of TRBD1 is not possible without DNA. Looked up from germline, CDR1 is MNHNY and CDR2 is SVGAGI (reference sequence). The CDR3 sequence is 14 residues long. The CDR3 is CASSYVHGTGEAFF.

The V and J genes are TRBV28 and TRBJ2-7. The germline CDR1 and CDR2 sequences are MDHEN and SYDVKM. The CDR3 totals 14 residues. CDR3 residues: CASSLSGSAYEQYF.

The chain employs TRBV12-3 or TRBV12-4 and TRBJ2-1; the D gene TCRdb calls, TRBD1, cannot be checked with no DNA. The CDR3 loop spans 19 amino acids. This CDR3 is CASSLALDRGNYLDNEQFF.

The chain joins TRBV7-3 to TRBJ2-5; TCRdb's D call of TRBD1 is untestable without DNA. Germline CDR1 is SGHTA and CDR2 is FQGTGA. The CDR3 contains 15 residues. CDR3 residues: CASSLGAGGRETQYF. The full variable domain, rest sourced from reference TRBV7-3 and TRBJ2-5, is GAGVSQTPSNKVTEKGKYVELRCDPISGHTALYWYRQSLGQGPEFLIYFQGTGAADDSGLPNDRFFAVRPEGSVSTLKIQRTERGDSAVYLCASSLGAGGRETQYFGPGTRLLVL.

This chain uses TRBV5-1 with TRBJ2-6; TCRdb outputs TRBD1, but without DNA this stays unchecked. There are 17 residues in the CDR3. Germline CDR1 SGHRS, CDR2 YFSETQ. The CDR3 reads CASSGQQGPTGANVLTF.

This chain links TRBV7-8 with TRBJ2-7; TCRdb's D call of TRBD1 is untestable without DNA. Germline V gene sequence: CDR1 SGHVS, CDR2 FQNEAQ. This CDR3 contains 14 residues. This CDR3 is CASSLTTGDYEQYF.

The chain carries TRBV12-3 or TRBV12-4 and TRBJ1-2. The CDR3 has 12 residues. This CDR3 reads CASSKNLYGYTF.

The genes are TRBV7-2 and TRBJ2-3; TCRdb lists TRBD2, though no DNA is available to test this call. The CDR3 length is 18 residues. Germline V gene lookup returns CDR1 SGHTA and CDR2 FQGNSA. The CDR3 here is CASSLAVTSGHSTDTQYF.

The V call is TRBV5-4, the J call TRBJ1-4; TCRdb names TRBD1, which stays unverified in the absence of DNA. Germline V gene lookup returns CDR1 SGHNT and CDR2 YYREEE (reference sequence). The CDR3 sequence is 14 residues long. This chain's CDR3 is CASSGNRGDEKLFF.

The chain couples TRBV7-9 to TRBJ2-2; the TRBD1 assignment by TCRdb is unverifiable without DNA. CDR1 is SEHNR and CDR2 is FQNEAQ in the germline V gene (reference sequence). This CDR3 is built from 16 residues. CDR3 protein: CASSFATGPVTGELFF. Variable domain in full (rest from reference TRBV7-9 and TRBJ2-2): DTGVSQNPRHKITKRGQNVTFRCDPISEHNRLYWYRQTLGQGPEFLTYFQNEAQLEKSRLLSDRFSAERPKGSFSTLEIQRTEQGDSAMYLCASSFATGPVTGELFFGEGSRLTVL.

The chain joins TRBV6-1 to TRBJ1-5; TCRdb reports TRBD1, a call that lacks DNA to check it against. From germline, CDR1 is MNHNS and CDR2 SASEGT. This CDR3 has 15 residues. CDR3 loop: CASSPQVGHNQPQHF.

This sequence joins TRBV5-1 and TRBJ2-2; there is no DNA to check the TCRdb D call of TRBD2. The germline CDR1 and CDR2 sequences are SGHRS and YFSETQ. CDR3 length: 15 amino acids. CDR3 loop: CASQIRDSNTGELFF.

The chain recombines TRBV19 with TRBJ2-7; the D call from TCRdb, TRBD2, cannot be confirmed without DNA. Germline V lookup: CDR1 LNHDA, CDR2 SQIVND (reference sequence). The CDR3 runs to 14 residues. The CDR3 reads CASSIIWTDKLQVF.

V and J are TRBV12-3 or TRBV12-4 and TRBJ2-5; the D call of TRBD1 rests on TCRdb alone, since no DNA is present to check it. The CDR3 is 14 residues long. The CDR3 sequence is CASSPFPGGETQYF.

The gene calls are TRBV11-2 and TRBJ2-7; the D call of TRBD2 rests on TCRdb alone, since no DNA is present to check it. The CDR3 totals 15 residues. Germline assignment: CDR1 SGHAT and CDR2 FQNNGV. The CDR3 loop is CASSLGLAGIYEQYF. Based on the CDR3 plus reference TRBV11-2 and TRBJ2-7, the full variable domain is EAGVAQSPRYKIIEKRQSVAFWCNPISGHATLYWYQQILGQGPKLLIQFQNNGVVDDSQLPKDRFSAERLKGVDSTLKIQPAKLEDSAVYLCASSLGLAGIYEQYFGPGTRLTVT.

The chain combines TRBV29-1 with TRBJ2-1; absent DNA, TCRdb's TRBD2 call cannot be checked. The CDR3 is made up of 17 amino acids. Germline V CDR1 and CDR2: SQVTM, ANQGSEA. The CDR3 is CSVEGLIGLSSYNEQFF.

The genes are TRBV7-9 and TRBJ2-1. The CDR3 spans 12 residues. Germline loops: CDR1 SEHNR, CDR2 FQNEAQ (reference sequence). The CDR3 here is CASTYSYNEQFF.

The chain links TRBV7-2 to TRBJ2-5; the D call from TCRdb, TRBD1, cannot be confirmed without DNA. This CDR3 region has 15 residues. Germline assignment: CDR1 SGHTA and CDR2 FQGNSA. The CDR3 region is CASEQWAGTFETQYF. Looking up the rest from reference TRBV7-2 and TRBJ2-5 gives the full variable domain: GAGVSQSPSNKVTEKGKDVELRCDPISGHTALYWYRQSLGQGLEFLIYFQGNSAPDKSGLPSDRFSAERTGGSVSTLTIQRTQQEDSAVYLCASEQWAGTFETQYFGPGTRLLVL.

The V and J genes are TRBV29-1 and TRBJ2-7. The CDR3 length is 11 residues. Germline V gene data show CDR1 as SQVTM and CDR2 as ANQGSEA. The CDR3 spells CSVGYFYEQYF.

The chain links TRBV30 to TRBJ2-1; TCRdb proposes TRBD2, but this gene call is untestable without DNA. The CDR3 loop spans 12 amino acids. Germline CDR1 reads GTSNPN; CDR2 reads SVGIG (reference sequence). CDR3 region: CAWTGETNEQFF.

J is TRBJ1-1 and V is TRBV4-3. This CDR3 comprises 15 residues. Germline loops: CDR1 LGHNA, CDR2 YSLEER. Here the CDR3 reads CASSQEKGPWAEAFF.

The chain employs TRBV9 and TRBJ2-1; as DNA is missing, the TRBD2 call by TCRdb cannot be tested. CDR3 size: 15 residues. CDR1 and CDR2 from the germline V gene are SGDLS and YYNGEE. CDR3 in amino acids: CASSTLAGGWCEQFF.

The CDR3 loop reads CASSLGSSLLNTEAFF. The rearrangement links TRBV7-2 to TRBJ1-1. Germline CDR1 SGHTA, CDR2 FQGNSA. The CDR3 has 16 amino acids.

The CDR3 loop reads CSALLPDNEQFF. The V gene is TRBV20-1, the J gene TRBJ2-1. Germline V CDR1 and CDR2: DFQATT, SNEGSKA (reference sequence). CDR3 length: 12 amino acids.

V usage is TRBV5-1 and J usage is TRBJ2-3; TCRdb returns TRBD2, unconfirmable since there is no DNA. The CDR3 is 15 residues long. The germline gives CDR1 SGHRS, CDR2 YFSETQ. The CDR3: CASSLEAGLTDTQYF.

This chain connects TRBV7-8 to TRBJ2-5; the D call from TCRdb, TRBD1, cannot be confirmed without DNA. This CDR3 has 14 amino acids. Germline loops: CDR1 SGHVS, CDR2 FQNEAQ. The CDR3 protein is CASSLWDSRETQYF.

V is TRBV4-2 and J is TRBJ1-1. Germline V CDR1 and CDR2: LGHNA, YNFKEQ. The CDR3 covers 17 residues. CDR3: CASSQGQETGGNTEAFF.